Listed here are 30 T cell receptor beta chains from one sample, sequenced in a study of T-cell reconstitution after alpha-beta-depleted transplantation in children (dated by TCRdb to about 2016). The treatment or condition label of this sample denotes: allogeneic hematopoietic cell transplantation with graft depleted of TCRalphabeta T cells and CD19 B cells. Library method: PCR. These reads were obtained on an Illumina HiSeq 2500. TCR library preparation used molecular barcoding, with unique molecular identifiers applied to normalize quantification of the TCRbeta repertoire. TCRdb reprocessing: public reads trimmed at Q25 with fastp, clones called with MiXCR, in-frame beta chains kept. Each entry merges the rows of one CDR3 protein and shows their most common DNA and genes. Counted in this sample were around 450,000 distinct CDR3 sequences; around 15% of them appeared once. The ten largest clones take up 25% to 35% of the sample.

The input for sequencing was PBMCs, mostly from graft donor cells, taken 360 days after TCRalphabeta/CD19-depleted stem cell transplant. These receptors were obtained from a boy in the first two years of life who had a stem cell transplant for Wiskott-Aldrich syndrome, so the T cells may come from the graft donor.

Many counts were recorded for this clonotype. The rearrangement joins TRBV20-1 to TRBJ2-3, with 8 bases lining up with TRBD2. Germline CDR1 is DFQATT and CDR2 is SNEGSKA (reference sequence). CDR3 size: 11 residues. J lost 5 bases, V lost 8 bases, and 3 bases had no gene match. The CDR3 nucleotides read TGCAGTTCGGGGGGGCAAGATACGCAGTATTTT. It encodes CSSGGQDTQYF.

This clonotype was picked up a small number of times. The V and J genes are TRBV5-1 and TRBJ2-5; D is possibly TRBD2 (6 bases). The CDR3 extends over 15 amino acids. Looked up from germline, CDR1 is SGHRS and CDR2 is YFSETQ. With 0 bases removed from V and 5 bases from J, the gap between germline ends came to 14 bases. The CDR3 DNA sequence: TGCGCCAGCAGCTTGGGGGGACTTCTCCACGAGACCCAGTACTTC. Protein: CASSLGGLLHETQYF. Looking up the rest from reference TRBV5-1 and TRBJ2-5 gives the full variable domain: KAGVTQTPRYLIKTRGQQVTLSCSPISGHRSVSWYQQTPGQGLQFLFEYFSETQRNKGNFPGRFSGRQFSNSRSEMNVSTLELGDSALYLCASSLGGLLHETQYFGPGTRLLVL.

The CDR3 DNA sequence: TGTGCCAGCAGGGCAAGTCCGGATGAGCAGTTCTTC. It codes for CASRASPDEQFF. The chain has TRBV6-2 or TRBV6-3 and TRBJ2-1, with D hard to call. The ends were cut back, 6 bases at V and 8 bases at J, with 11 bases in the middle. The CDR3 has 12 amino acids. Germline V lookup: CDR1 MNHEY, CDR2 SVGEGT.

For the CDR3, the DNA is TGTGCCAGCAGCCCTGGGACTAGCCTCTACGAGCAGTACTTC. The encoded protein is CASSPGTSLYEQYF. The chain combines TRBV12-3 or TRBV12-4 with TRBJ2-7; 9 nucleotides agree with TRBD2. This CDR3 has 14 amino acids. V gave up 6 bases and J gave up 3 bases; unmatched junction bases: 6.

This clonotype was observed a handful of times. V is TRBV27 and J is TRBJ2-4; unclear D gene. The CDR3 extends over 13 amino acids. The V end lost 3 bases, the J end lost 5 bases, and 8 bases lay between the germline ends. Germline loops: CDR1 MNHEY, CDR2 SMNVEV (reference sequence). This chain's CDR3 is CASSFSTENIQYF. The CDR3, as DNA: TGTGCCAGCAGTTTTTCGACTGAAAACATTCAGTACTTC.

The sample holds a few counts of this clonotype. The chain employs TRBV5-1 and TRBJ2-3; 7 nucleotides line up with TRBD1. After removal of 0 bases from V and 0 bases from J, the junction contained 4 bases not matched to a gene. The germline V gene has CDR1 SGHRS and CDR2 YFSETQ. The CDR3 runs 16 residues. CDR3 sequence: CASSLGQGGSTDTQYF. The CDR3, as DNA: TGCGCCAGCAGCTTGGGACAGGGCGGTAGCACAGATACGCAGTATTTT.

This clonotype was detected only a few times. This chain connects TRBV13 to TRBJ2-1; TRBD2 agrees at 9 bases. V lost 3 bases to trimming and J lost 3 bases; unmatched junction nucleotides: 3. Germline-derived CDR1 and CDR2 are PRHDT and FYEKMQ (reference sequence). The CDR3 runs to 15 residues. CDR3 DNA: TGTGCCAGCAGCTTCCTAGCGGGACTCTACAATGAGCAGTTCTTC. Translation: CASSFLAGLYNEQFF.

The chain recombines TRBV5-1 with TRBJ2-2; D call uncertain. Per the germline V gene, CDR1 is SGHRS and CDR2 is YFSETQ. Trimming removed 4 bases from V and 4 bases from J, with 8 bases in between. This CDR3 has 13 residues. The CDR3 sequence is CASSVDPTGELFF. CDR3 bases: TGCGCCAGCAGCGTAGACCCCACCGGGGAGCTGTTTTTT.

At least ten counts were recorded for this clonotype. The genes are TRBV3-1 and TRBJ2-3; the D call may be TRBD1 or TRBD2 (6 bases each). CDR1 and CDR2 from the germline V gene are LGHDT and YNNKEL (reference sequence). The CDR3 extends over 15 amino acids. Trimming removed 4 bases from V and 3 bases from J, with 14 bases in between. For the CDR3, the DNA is TGTGCCAGCAGCCCCACGGGGGCATCAACAGATACGCAGTATTTT. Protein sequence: CASSPTGASTDTQYF.

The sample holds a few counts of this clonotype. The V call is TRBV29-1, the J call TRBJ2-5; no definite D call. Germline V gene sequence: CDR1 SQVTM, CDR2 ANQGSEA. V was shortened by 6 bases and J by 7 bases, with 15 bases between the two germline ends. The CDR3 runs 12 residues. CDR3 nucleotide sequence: TGCAGCGTGACACTTGCACCGTGGACCCAGTACTTC. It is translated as CSVTLAPWTQYF. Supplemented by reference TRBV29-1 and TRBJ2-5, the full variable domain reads SAVISQKPSRDICQRGTSLTIQCQVDSQVTMMFWYRQQPGQSLTLIATANQGSEATYESGFVIDKFPISRPNLTFSTLTVSNMSPEDSSIYLCSVTLAPWTQYFGPGTRLLVL.

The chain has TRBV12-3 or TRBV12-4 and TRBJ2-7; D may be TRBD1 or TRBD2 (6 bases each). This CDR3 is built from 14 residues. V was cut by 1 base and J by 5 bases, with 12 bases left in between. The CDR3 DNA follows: TGTGCCAGCAGTTTAGGGGGGGCTCTAAACGAGCAGTACTTC. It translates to CASSLGGALNEQYF.

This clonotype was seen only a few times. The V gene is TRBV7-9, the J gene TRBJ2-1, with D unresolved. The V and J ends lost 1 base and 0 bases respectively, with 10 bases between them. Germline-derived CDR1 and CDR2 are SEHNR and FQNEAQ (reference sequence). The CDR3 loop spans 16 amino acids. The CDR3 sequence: CASSLEGKSSYNEQFF. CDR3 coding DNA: TGTGCCAGCAGCTTAGAGGGCAAGAGCTCCTACAATGAGCAGTTCTTC.

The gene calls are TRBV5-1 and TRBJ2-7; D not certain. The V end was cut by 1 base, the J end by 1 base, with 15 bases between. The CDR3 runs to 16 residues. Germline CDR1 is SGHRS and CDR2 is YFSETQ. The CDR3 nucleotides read TGCGCCAGCAGCTTGCGCGGAAACTGGGGATCCTACGAGCAGTACTTC. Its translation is CASSLRGNWGSYEQYF.

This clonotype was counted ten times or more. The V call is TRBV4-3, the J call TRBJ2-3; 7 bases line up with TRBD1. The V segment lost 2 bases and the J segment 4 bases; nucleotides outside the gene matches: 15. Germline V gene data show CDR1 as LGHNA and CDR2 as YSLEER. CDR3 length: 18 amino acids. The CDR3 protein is CASSQRRFRDSYADTQYF. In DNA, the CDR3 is TGCGCCAGCAGCCAAAGAAGATTCCGGGACAGCTACGCAGATACGCAGTATTTT.

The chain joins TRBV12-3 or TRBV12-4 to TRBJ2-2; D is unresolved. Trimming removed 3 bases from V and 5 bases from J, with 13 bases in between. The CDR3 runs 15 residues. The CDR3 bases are TGTGCCAGCAGTTTCCGGCAGGTTACTACCGGGGAGCTGTTTTTT. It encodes CASSFRQVTTGELFF.

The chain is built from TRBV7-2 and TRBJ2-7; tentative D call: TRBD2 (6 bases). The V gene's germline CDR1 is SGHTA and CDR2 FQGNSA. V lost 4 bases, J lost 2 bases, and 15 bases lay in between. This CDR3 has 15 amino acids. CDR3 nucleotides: TGTGCCAGCAGCTCCCAGCGGGTACCTCCCTACGAGCAGTACTTC. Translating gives CASSSQRVPPYEQYF.

CDR3 residues: CASSLRYGGTSKDTEAFF. CDR3 DNA: TGTGCCAGCAGCTTGAGGTACGGAGGTACGTCAAAGGACACTGAAGCTTTCTTT. V gene TRBV5-4 combines with J gene TRBJ1-1, with D hard to call. Trimming removed 1 base at V and 3 bases at J, with 22 bases between. The CDR3 is 18 residues long. CDR1 is SGHNT, CDR2 YYREEE, per germline (reference sequence).

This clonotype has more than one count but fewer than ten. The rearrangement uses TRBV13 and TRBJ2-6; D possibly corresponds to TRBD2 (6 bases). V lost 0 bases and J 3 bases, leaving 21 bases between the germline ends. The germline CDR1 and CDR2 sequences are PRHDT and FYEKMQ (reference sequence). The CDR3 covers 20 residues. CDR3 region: CASSLGLKVEGASGANVLTF. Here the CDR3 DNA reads TGTGCCAGCAGCTTAGGCCTAAAGGTGGAGGGTGCAAGTGGGGCCAACGTCCTGACTTTC.

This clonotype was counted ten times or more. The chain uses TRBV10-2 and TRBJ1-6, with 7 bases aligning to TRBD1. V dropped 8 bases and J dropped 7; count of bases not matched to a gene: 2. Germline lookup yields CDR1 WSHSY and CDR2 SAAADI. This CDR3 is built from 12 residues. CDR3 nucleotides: TGCGCCAGCTGGGGACAGAATTCACCCCTCCACTTT. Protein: CASWGQNSPLHF.

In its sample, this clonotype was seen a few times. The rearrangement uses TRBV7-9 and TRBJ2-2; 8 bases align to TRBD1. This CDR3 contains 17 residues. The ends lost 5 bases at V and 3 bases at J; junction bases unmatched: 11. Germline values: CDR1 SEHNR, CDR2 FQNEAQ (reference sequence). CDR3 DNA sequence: TGTGCCAGCAGCACCCCAGACAGGGGTGCGTACACCGGGGAGCTGTTTTTT. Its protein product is CASSTPDRGAYTGELFF.

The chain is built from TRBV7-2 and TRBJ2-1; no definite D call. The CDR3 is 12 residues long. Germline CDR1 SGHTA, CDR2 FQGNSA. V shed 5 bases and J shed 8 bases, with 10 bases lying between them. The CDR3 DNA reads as TGTGCCAGCAGCCCCGAACGTCATGAGCAGTTCTTC. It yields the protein CASSPERHEQFF.

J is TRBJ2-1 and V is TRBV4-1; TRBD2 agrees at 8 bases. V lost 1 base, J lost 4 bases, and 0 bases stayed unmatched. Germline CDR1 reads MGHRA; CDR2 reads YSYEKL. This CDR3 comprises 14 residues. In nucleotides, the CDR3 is TGCGCCAGCAGCCAAGCGGGGGGGTACAATGAGCAGTTCTTC. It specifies CASSQAGGYNEQFF.

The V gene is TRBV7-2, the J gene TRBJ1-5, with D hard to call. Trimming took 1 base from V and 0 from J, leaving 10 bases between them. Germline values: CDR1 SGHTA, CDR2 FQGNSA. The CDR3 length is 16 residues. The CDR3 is CASSLDRGYSNQPQHF. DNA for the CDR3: TGTGCCAGCAGCTTAGATCGAGGGTATAGCAATCAGCCCCAGCATTTT.

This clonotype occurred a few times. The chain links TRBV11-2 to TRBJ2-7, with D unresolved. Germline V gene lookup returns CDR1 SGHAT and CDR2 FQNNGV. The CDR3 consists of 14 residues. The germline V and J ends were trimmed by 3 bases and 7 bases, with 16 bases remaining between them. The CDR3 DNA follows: TGTGCCAGCAGCTTGGGCTTTATGCCGAGGGAGCAGTACTTC. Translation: CASSLGFMPREQYF.

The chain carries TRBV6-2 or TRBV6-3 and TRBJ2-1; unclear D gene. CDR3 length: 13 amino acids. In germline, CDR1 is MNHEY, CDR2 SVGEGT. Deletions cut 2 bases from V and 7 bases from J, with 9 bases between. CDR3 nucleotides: TGTGCCAGCAGTTACCCTCCCCAGAATGAGCAGTTCTTC. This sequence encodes CASSYPPQNEQFF.

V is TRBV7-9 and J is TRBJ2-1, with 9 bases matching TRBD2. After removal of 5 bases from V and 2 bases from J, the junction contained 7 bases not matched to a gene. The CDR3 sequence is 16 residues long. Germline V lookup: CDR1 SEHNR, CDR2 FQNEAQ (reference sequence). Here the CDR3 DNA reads TGTGCCAGCAGCCCTTTAGCGGGAGTAGCCTACAATGAGCAGTTCTTC. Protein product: CASSPLAGVAYNEQFF.

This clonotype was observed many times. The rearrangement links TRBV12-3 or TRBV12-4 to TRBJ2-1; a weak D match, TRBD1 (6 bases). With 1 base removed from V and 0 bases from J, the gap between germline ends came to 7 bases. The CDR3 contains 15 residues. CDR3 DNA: TGTGCCAGCAGTTTAGGGACAGTCTCCTACAATGAGCAGTTCTTC. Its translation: CASSLGTVSYNEQFF.

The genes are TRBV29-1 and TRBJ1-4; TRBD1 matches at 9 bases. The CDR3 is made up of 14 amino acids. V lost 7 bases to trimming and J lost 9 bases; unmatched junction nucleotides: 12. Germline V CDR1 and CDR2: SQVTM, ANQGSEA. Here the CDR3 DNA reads TGCAGCGCTTACCGGGACAGGGAGACTAAAAAACTGTTTTTT. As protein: CSAYRDRETKKLFF. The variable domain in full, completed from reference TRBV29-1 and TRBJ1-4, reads SAVISQKPSRDICQRGTSLTIQCQVDSQVTMMFWYRQQPGQSLTLIATANQGSEATYESGFVIDKFPISRPNLTFSTLTVSNMSPEDSSIYLCSAYRDRETKKLFFGSGTQLSVL.

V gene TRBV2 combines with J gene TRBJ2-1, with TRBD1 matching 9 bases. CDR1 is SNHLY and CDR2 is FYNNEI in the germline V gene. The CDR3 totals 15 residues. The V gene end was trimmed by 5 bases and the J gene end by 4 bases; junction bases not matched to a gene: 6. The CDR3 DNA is TGTGCCAGCAGTCCCGGGACAGGGACATACAATGAGCAGTTCTTC. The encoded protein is CASSPGTGTYNEQFF.

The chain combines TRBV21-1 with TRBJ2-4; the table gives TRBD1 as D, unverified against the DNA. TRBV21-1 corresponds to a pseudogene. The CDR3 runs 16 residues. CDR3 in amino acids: CASSKEGGTPRDIQYF. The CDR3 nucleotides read TGTGCCAGCAGCAAAGAAGGGGGGACGCCGAGGGACATTCAGTACTTC.